This TCR beta chain comes out of a study of response to subunit inactivated influenza vaccine. Study conclusions and caveats: Authors suggested few new T cells are recruited by each seasonal influenza vaccination.

Each CDR3 protein is one row after TCRdb ran MiXCR on the RT-PCR reads. The repertoire holds approximately 530,000 distinct CDR3 sequences, with 6% to 9% as singletons. Points on this clonotype: Its cognate antigen is unknown.

The length of the CDR3 is 18 residues. V lost 6 bases, J lost 1 base, and 8 bases stayed unmatched. This sample comprised PBMCs from blood, obtained less than 30 months after vaccination. The V and J genes are TRBV12-3 or TRBV12-4 and TRBJ2-1, with 14 bases aligning to TRBD2. The source of this sequence is a man aged 45 to 75 who received an inactivated influenza vaccine. The CDR3 reads CASSTGTSGSISYNEQFF. CDR3 sequence (DNA): TGTGCCAGCAGCACCGGGACTAGCGGGAGTATATCCTACAATGAGCAGTTCTTC.